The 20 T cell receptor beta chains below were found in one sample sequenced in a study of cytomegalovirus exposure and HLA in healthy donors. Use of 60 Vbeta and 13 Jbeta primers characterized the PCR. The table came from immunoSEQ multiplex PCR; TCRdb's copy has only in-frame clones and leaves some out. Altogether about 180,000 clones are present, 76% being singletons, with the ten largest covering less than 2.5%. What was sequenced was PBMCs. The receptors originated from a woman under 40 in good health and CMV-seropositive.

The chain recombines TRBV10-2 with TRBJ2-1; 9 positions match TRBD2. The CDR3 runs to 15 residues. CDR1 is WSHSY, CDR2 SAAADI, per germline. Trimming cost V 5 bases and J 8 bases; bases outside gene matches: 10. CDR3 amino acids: CASSPGTSSLDEQFF. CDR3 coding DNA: TGCGCCAGCAGTCCCGGGACTAGCTCGTTGGATGAGCAGTTCTTC.

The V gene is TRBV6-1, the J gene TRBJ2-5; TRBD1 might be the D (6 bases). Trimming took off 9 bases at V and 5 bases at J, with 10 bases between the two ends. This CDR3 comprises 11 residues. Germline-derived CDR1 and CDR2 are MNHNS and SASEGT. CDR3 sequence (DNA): TGTGCCAGTCGGACAGAGGAGACCCAGTACTTC. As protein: CASRTEETQYF.

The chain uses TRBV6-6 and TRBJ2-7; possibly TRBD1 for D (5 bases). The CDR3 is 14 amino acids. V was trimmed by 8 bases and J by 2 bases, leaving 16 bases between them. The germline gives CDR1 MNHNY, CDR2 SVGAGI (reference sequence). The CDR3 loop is CASQGKALAYEQYF. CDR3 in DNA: TGTGCCAGCCAGGGCAAGGCCCTGGCCTACGAGCAGTACTTC.

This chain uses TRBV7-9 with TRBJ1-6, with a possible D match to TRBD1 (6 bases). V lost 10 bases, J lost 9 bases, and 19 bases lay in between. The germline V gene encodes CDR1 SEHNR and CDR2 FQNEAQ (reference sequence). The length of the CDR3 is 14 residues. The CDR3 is CAKGPLGAVSPLHF. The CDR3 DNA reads TGTGCCAAAGGGCCTTTGGGGGCAGTTTCACCCCTCCACTTT. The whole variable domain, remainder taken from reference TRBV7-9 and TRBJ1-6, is DTGVSQNPRHKITKRGQNVTFRCDPISEHNRLYWYRQTLGQGPEFLTYFQNEAQLEKSRLLSDRFSAERPKGSFSTLEIQRTEQGDSAMYLCAKGPLGAVSPLHFGNGTRLTVT.

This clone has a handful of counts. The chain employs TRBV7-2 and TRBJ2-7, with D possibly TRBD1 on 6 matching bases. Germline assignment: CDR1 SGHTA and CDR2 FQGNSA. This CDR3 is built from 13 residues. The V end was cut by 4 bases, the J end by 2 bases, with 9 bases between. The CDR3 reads CASSWGPTYEQYF. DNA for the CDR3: TGTGCCAGCAGCTGGGGGCCCACCTACGAGCAGTACTTC.

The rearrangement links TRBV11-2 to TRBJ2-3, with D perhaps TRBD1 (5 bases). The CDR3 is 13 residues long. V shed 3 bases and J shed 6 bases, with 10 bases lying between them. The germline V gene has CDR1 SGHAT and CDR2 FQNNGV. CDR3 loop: CASSFRQTDTQYF. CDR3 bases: TGTGCCAGCAGCTTTAGACAGACCGATACGCAGTATTTT.

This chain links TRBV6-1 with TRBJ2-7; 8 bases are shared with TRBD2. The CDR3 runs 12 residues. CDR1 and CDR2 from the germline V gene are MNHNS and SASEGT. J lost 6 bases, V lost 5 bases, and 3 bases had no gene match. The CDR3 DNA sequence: TGTGCCAGCAGTCGACTAGCGTCCGAGCAGTACTTC. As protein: CASSRLASEQYF.

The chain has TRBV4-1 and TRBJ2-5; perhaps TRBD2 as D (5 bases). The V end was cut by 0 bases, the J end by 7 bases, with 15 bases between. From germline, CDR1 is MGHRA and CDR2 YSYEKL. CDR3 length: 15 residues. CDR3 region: CASSQDVSSRGTQYF. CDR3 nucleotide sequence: TGCGCCAGCAGCCAAGATGTGTCTAGCCGGGGGACCCAGTACTTC.

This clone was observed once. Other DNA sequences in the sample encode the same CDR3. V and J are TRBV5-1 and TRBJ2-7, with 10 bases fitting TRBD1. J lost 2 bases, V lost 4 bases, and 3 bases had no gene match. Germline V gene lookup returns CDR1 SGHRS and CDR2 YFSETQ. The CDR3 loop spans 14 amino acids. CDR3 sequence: CASSPGTGAYEQYF. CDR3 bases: TGCGCCAGCAGCCCCGGGACAGGGGCCTACGAGCAGTACTTC. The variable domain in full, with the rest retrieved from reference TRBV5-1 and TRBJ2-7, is KAGVTQTPRYLIKTRGQQVTLSCSPISGHRSVSWYQQTPGQGLQFLFEYFSETQRNKGNFPGRFSGRQFSNSRSEMNVSTLELGDSALYLCASSPGTGAYEQYFGPGTRLTVT.

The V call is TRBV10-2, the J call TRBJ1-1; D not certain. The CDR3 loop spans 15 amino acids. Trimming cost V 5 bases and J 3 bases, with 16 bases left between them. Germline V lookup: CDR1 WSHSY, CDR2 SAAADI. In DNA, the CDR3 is TGCGCCAGCAGTCCCCGTCGGGAAAGAGACACTGAAGCTTTCTTT. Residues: CASSPRRERDTEAFF.

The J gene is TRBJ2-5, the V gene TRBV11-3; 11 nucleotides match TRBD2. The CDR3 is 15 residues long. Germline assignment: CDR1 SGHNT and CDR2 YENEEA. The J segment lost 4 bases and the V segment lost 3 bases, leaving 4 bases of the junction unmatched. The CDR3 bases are TGTGCCAGCAGCTTGCTAGCGGGGGGAGGAGAGACCCAGTACTTC. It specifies CASSLLAGGGETQYF.

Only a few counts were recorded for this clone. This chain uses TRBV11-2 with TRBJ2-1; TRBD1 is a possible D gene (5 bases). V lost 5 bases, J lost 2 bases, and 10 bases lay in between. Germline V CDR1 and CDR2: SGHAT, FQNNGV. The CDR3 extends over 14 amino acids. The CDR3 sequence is CASSLQGPYNEQFF. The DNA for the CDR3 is TGTGCCAGCAGCCTCCAGGGCCCCTACAATGAGCAGTTCTTC.

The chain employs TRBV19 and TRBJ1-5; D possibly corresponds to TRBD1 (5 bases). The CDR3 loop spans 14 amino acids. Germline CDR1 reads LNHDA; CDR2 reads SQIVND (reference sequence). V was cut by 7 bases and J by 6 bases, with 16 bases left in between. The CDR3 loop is CASTSQGFGQPQHF. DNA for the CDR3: TGTGCCAGTACCAGTCAGGGCTTTGGTCAGCCCCAGCATTTT.

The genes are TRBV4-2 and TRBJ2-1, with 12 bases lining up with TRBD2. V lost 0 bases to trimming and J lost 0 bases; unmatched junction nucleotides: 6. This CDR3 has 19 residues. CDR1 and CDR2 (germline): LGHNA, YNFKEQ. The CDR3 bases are TGTGCCAGCAGCCAAGAAGGTGGACTAGCGGGGCGCTCCTACAATGAGCAGTTCTTC. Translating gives CASSQEGGLAGRSYNEQFF.

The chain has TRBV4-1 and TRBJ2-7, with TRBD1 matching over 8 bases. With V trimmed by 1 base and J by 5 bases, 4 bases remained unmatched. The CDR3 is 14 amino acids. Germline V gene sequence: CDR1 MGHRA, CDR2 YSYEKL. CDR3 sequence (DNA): TGCGCCAGCAGCCAAGTGGGCAGGGGGCACGAGCAGTACTTC. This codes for CASSQVGRGHEQYF.

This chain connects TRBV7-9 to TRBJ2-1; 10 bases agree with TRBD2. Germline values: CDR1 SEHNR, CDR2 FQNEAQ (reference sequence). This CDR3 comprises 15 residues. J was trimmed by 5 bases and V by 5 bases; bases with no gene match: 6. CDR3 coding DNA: TGTGCCAGCAGCCCCGGGACTAGCGTCGACAATGAGCAGTTCTTC. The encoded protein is CASSPGTSVDNEQFF.

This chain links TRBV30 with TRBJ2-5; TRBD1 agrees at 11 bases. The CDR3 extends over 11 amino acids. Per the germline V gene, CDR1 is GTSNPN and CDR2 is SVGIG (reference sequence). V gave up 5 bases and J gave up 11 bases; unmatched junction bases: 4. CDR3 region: CAWGGTGGQYF. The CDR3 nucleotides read TGTGCCTGGGGGGGGACAGGGGGGCAGTACTTC.

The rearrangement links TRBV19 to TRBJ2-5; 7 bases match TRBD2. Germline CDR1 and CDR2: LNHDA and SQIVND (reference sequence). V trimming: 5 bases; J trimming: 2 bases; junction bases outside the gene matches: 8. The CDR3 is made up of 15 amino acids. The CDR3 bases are TGTGCCAGTAGTTGGGGGGGACTGCAGCAAGAGACCCAGTACTTC. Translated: CASSWGGLQQETQYF.

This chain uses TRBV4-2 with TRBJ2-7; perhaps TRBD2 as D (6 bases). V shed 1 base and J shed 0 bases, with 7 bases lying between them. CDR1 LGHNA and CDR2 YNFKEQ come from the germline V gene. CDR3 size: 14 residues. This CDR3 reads CASSQGGDSYEQYF. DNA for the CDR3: TGTGCCAGCAGCCAAGGGGGGGACTCCTACGAGCAGTACTTC.

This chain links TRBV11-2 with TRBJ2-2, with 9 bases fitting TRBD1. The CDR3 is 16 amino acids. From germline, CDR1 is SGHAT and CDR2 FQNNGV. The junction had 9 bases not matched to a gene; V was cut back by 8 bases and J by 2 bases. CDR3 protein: CASVSSDRGNTGELFF. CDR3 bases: TGTGCCAGCGTCTCGTCGGACAGGGGAAACACCGGGGAGCTGTTTTTT.